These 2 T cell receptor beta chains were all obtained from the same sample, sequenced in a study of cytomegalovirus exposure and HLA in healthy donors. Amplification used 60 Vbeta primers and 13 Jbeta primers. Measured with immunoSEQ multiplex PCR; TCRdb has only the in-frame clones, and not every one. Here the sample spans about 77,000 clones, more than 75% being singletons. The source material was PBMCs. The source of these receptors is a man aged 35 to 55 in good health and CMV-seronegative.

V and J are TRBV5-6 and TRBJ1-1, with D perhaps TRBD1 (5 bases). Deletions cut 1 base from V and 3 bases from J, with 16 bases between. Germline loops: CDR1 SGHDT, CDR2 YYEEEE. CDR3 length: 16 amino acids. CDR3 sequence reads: CASSLFLGEGDTEAFF. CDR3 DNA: TGTGCCAGCAGCTTGTTTTTAGGGGAAGGAGACACTGAAGCTTTCTTT.

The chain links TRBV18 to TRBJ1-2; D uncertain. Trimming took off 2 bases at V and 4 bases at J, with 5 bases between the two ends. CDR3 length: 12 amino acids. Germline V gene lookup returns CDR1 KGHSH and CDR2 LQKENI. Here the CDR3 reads CASSPEIYGYTF. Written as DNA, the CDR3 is TGTGCCAGCTCACCAGAGATCTATGGCTACACCTTC. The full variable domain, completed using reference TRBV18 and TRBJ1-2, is NAGVMQNPRHLVRRRGQEARLRCSPMKGHSHVYWYRQLPEEGLKFMVYLQKENIIDESGMPKERFSAEFPKEGPSILRIQQVVRGDSAAYFCASSPEIYGYTFGSGTRLTVV.